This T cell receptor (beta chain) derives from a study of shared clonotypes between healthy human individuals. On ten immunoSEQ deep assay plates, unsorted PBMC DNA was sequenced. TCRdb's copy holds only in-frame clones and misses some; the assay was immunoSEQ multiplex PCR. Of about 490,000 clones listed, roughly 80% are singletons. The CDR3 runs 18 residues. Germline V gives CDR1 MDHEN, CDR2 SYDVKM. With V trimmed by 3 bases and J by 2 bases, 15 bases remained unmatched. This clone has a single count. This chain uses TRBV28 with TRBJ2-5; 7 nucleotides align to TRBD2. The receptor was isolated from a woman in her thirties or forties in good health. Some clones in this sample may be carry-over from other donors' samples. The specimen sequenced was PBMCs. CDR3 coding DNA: TGTGCCAGCAGTTTCCCACTAGCGCCCACCCCCCTGCAAGAGACCCAGTACTTC. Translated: CASSFPLAPTPLQETQYF.